The clone carrying this T cell receptor (beta chain) was counted ten times or more. Researchers amplified the TCR beta CDR3 regions from RNA transcripts. An initial round of RT-PCR targeting the TCR CDR3 relied on the HTBI primer set. MiXCR, run by TCRdb on the multiplex PCR reads, gives a single entry per CDR3 protein. The sample lists a few hundred thousand distinct CDR3 sequences; 35% to 50% were seen once. The data derive from a study of T cells in Graves' hyperthyroidism and ophthalmopathy. The germline V gene encodes CDR1 MNHEY and CDR2 SVGEGT. V lost 5 bases, J lost 3 bases, and 5 bases stayed unmatched. This CDR3 contains 14 residues.

The chain is built from TRBV6-2 or TRBV6-3 and TRBJ1-1; 8 bases line up with TRBD1. What was sequenced was peripheral blood or thyroid tissue (not recorded which). The source of this sequence is an adult woman with Graves' disease, either hyperthyroidism or ophthalmopathy (not recorded which). The CDR3 nucleotides read TGTGCCAGCAGTGACGAACAGGGGGACACTGAAGCTTTCTTT. It codes for CASSDEQGDTEAFF.